Below, 18 T cell receptor beta chains from the same sample are listed, as sequenced in a study of patients and donors after allogeneic stem cell transplantation. TCRdb redid the calling of the RT-PCR reads with MiXCR, one entry per CDR3 protein. This table holds roughly 180,000 distinct CDR3 sequences, 41% found once. What was sequenced was blood, either unsorted or a sorted T cell fraction (not recorded which). The origin of the receptors is a human donor who was either an allogeneic HSCT recipient or a stem cell or donor lymphocyte infusion donor (not recorded which). It is not recorded whose cells these are; they may come from a transplant donor.

This clonotype was observed many times. The J gene is TRBJ1-1, the V gene TRBV5-1; tentative D call: TRBD1 (5 bases). Trimming left V 6 bases short and J 7 bases short, with 22 bases between. Germline values: CDR1 SGHRS, CDR2 YFSETQ. The CDR3 loop spans 15 amino acids. The CDR3 here is CASTLFLDGGGEAFF. CDR3 nucleotides: TGCGCCAGCACCCTTTTTCTGGATGGGGGGGGTGAAGCTTTCTTT.

This clonotype has just a few counts. The chain employs TRBV5-1 and TRBJ1-2; a possible D gene is TRBD1 (5 bases). Per the germline V gene, CDR1 is SGHRS and CDR2 is YFSETQ. The V and J ends lost 0 bases and 4 bases respectively, with 13 bases between them. This CDR3 is built from 15 residues. The CDR3 coding sequence is TGCGCCAGCAGCTTGGATGGGACGGTGACCTATGGCTACACCTTC. Its protein product is CASSLDGTVTYGYTF.

This chain links TRBV27 with TRBJ2-3; D not certain. V lost 0 bases and J 2 bases, leaving 12 bases between the germline ends. This CDR3 comprises 16 residues. Germline CDR1 reads MNHEY; CDR2 reads SMNVEV (reference sequence). This CDR3 reads CASSLSRRLSTDTQYF. CDR3 coding DNA: TGTGCCAGCAGTTTATCGCGGCGGCTTTCCACAGATACGCAGTATTTT.

The chain joins TRBV30 to TRBJ1-1; 7 nucleotides align to TRBD1. Germline V lookup: CDR1 GTSNPN, CDR2 SVGIG (reference sequence). The length of the CDR3 is 15 residues. Trimming took 3 bases from V and 0 from J; bases not matched to a gene: 7. Here the CDR3 DNA reads TGTGCCTGGAGCCCCTCCGGGACAGTGAACACTGAAGCTTTCTTT. Its translation: CAWSPSGTVNTEAFF.

This chain joins TRBV15 and TRBJ1-6, with D perhaps TRBD1 (5 bases). The V end was cut by 3 bases, the J end by 9 bases, with 15 bases between. Germline V gene lookup returns CDR1 LNHNV and CDR2 YYDKDF (reference sequence). The CDR3 spans 15 residues. Here the CDR3 reads CATSSLGGGLSPLHF. DNA for the CDR3: TGTGCCACCAGCAGCCTCGGGGGTGGTCTTTCACCCCTCCACTTT.

This sequence joins TRBV27 and TRBJ2-5; 12 positions match TRBD2. The CDR3 spans 17 residues. Germline V CDR1 and CDR2: MNHEY, SMNVEV (reference sequence). The V gene end was trimmed by 3 bases and the J gene end by 3 bases; junction bases not matched to a gene: 8. Here the CDR3 DNA reads TGTGCCAGCAGTTTGTCGCGGCTAGCGGGAGGGAAAGAGACCCAGTACTTC. This codes for CASSLSRLAGGKETQYF.

The V call is TRBV2, the J call TRBJ2-3; the match to TRBD2 covers 9 bases. Germline trimming cut 3 bases from V and 6 bases from J; bases unmatched to any gene: 10. Looked up from germline, CDR1 is SNHLY and CDR2 is FYNNEI. The CDR3 loop spans 16 amino acids. In DNA form, the CDR3 reads TGTGCCAGCAGTGAGTGGGCTAGCGGGATGACGGATACGCAGTATTTT. Translating gives CASSEWASGMTDTQYF.

The rearrangement uses TRBV5-1 and TRBJ2-1; TRBD2 agrees at 7 bases. J gave up 6 bases and V 0 bases, and 6 bases lay outside the gene matches. Per the germline V gene, CDR1 is SGHRS and CDR2 is YFSETQ. CDR3 length: 15 residues. CDR3 region: CASSLGLAEINEQFF. CDR3 in DNA: TGCGCCAGCAGCTTGGGGCTAGCGGAGATCAATGAGCAGTTCTTC.

The chain uses TRBV9 and TRBJ1-4; TRBD1 might be the D (6 bases). Trimming cost V 4 bases and J 8 bases, with 12 bases left between them. Looked up from germline, CDR1 is SGDLS and CDR2 is YYNGEE. CDR3 length: 13 residues. The CDR3 coding sequence is TGTGCCAGCAGCCCAGGACAGTCGGAAAAACTGTTTTTT. It is translated as CASSPGQSEKLFF.

The rearrangement links TRBV7-9 to TRBJ2-7, with D possibly being TRBD1 or TRBD2 (5 bases each). Deletions cut 5 bases from V and 0 bases from J, with 11 bases between. Germline V gives CDR1 SEHNR, CDR2 FQNEAQ (reference sequence). The CDR3 covers 14 residues. The CDR3 bases are TGTGCCAGCAGCCCGGGACCGAGCTCCTACGAGCAGTACTTC. This translates into CASSPGPSSYEQYF.

This clonotype was picked up many times. The rearrangement links TRBV5-6 to TRBJ1-2; D unclear. V was trimmed by 4 bases and J by 8 bases, leaving 9 bases between them. Germline V gene sequence: CDR1 SGHDT, CDR2 YYEEEE. The length of the CDR3 is 11 residues. CDR3 loop: CASSQGSGYTF. The CDR3, as DNA: TGTGCCAGCAGCCAAGGATCAGGCTACACCTTC.

This clonotype was counted only a few times. This chain joins TRBV4-3 and TRBJ1-2; no reliable D call. V was trimmed by 0 bases and J by 1 base, leaving 9 bases between them. The CDR3 is 15 amino acids. From germline, CDR1 is LGHNA and CDR2 YSLEER. This CDR3 is CASSQDTTLNYGYTF. CDR3 in DNA: TGCGCCAGCAGCCAAGATACTACGCTTAACTATGGCTACACCTTC.

The genes are TRBV28 and TRBJ1-5, with a weak D call TRBD1 (5 bases). The length of the CDR3 is 16 residues. Trimming took 6 bases from V and 7 from J, leaving 22 bases between them. CDR1 MDHEN and CDR2 SYDVKM come from the germline V gene. The CDR3: CASRPPPEGRDQPQHF. In DNA, the CDR3 is TGTGCCAGCAGACCCCCTCCCGAGGGGAGGGACCAGCCCCAGCATTTT.

A few counts support this clonotype. This chain links TRBV7-9 with TRBJ1-2, with D hard to call. Trimming pared 4 bases from V and 10 bases from J, leaving 13 bases between. CDR3 length: 12 residues. CDR1 is SEHNR, CDR2 FQNEAQ, per germline (reference sequence). This CDR3 reads CASSSEGWDYTF. In nucleotides, the CDR3 is TGTGCCAGCAGCTCCGAGGGATGGGACTACACCTTC.

This clonotype has only a few counts. This chain joins TRBV5-6 and TRBJ2-2, with 9 bases aligning to TRBD2. CDR1 and CDR2 (germline): SGHDT, YYEEEE. This CDR3 has 16 amino acids. The junction had 6 bases not matched to a gene; V was cut back by 4 bases and J by 2 bases. The CDR3 coding sequence is TGTGCCAGCAGCACAGGACTAGCGAGAAACACCGGGGAGCTGTTTTTT. This translates into CASSTGLARNTGELFF.

V is TRBV29-1 and J is TRBJ1-2; perhaps TRBD1 as D (6 bases). Trimming cost V 4 bases and J 6 bases, with 15 bases left between them. The CDR3 length is 13 residues. The germline CDR1 and CDR2 sequences are SQVTM and ANQGSEA. Written as DNA, the CDR3 is TGCAGCGTTGGACCGGAAGGGGGTAATGGCTACACCTTC. Amino acid sequence: CSVGPEGGNGYTF.

This clonotype has a single count. The V call is TRBV28, the J call TRBJ1-5; maybe TRBD1 (5 bases). The CDR3 runs to 16 residues. The V gene's germline CDR1 is MDHEN and CDR2 SYDVKM. V dropped 6 bases and J dropped 4 bases, with 19 bases sitting between them. The CDR3 DNA sequence: TGTGCCAGCAGCCGGGGGGGTCGATCCGGGAATCAGCCCCAGCATTTT. Amino acid sequence: CASSRGGRSGNQPQHF.

The chain is built from TRBV9 and TRBJ1-5, with 7 bases aligning to TRBD1. The CDR3 contains 14 residues. Trimming removed 3 bases from V and 5 bases from J; junction bases left unmatched: 5. From germline, CDR1 is SGDLS and CDR2 YYNGEE. DNA for the CDR3: TGTGCCAGCAGCGCCTACCAGGGGGATCAGCCCCAGCATTTT. Translating it yields CASSAYQGDQPQHF.